A selection of T cell receptor beta chains follows, all from one sample in a study of beta chain features in type 1 diabetes. Clones were read by immunoSEQ multiplex PCR, and TCRdb kept only the in-frame ones, dropping some. The table includes 600,000 to 750,000 clones, over 10% detected once. The source material was naive CD4+ T cells from blood. Every receptor here comes from a man aged 25-45 years with type 1 diabetes. CDR3s include the opening cysteine and the closing phenylalanine or tryptophan. A D gene is named only where the DNA matches it firmly. Where a row states a size, it is once, few, many or the class of an expanded clone; other rows omit it.

j_call v_call clone_size d_call cdr3_aa cdr3_nt
TRBJ2-1 TRBV7-3 - TRBD2 CASSTGTSGVNEQFF TGTGCCAGCAGCACCGGGACTAGCGGGGTGAATGAGCAGTTCTTC
TRBJ1-6 TRBV9 few TRBD1 CASSVGPGQGELSGSPLHF TGTGCCAGCAGCGTAGGTCCGGGACAGGGAGAGTTAAGTGGTTCACCCCTCCACTTT
TRBJ2-3 TRBV7-9 few - CASSLARKEGLDTQYF TGTGCCAGCAGCTTAGCCCGGAAGGAGGGTTTAGATACGCAGTATTTT
TRBJ2-3 TRBV13 few TRBD2 CASSPPAGADTQYF TGTGCCAGCAGCCCCCCAGCGGGAGCAGATACGCAGTATTTT
TRBJ1-2 TRBV27 once - CASSGDPYVRDYGYTF TGTGCCAGCAGTGGAGACCCCTACGTAAGAGACTATGGCTACACCTTC
TRBJ2-5 TRBV28 few - CASSLSPGPVPFETQYF TGTGCCAGCAGTTTATCTCCAGGACCCGTCCCCTTTGAGACCCAGTACTTC
TRBJ2-1 TRBV28 - - CASFGVSPLKYNEQFF TGTGCCAGTTTCGGGGTCTCACCCCTTAAATACAATGAGCAGTTCTTC
TRBJ2-5 TRBV7-3 - TRBD1 CASSRDRGETQYF TGTGCCAGCAGCCGGGACAGGGGAGAGACCCAGTACTTC
TRBJ2-6 TRBV18 few - CASSPGVASGANVLTF TGTGCCAGCTCACCGGGTGTGGCAAGTGGGGCCAACGTCCTGACTTTC
TRBJ2-7 TRBV29-1 few - CSVVVRGAYEQYF TGCAGCGTTGTCGTGCGCGGGGCCTACGAGCAGTACTTC
TRBJ2-1 TRBV28 - - CASRIARYNEQFF TGTGCCAGCAGGATCGCCCGCTACAATGAGCAGTTCTTC
TRBJ2-1 TRBV19 - TRBD1 CASTGTGSYNEQFF TGTGCCAGTACGGGGACAGGGAGCTACAATGAGCAGTTCTTC
TRBJ2-7 TRBV5-1 few TRBD1 CASSPGQGIDEQYF TGCGCCAGCAGCCCGGGACAGGGGATCGACGAGCAGTACTTC
TRBJ1-2 TRBV7-2 once - CASSQYRAGSAYGYTF TGTGCCAGCAGTCAGTACAGGGCCGGGTCGGCCTATGGCTACACCTTC
TRBJ2-1 TRBV10-3 - - CAITERDSSYNEQFF TGTGCCATCACGGAGCGGGACAGTTCCTACAATGAGCAGTTCTTC
TRBJ2-4 TRBV6-6 few - CASSYSGGNIQYF TGTGCCAGCAGTTACTCGGGTGGGAACATTCAGTACTTC
TRBJ1-1 TRBV19 few - CASSTTGRTEAFF TGTGCCAGTAGTACAACAGGGCGCACTGAAGCTTTCTTT
TRBJ1-4 TRBV5-1 few - CASRWGGITEKLFF TGCGCCAGCAGATGGGGCGGGATCACTGAAAAACTGTTTTTT
TRBJ2-5 TRBV2 few - CASSGEGSRETQYF TGTGCCAGCAGTGGCGAAGGTAGCCGAGAGACCCAGTACTTC
TRBJ2-7 TRBV7-6 - TRBD1 CASSLGQGAYYEQYF TGTGCCAGCAGCTTAGGTCAGGGGGCTTACTACGAGCAGTACTTC
TRBJ2-1 TRBV7-8 few - CASSSDWGPYNEQFF TGTGCCAGCAGCTCAGACTGGGGACCATACAATGAGCAGTTCTTC
TRBJ2-7 TRBV27 few - CASSQNDRTYEQYF TGTGCCAGCAGTCAAAATGACAGGACCTACGAGCAGTACTTC
TRBJ2-3 TRBV18 - - CASSPPSVARDTQYF TGTGCCAGCTCACCACCATCGGTAGCCCGAGATACGCAGTATTTT
TRBJ1-1 TRBV7-2 few TRBD1 CASSFQGGDTEAFF TGTGCCAGCAGCTTTCAAGGGGGCGATACTGAAGCTTTCTTT
TRBJ1-4 TRBV7-2 few - CASSPHTTNEKLFF TGTGCCAGCAGCCCCCACACAACTAATGAAAAACTGTTTTTT
TRBJ2-3 TRBV18 - - CASSPPEGYTQYF TGTGCCAGCTCACCACCGGAGGGCTATACGCAGTATTTT
TRBJ2-3 TRBV12-5 - - CASGLGNVSPDTQYF TGTGCTAGTGGTTTGGGCAATGTAAGTCCAGATACGCAGTATTTT
TRBJ2-5 TRBV7-6 - - CASSPLSGGQTQYF TGTGCCAGCAGCCCACTTAGTGGGGGGCAGACCCAGTACTTC
TRBJ1-5 TRBV15 few - CATSRQGQQPQHF TGTGCCACCAGCAGACAGGGACAACAGCCCCAGCATTTT
TRBJ2-5 TRBV7-2 few TRBD1 CASSTTGTAQETQYF TGTGCCAGCAGCACCACCGGGACAGCCCAAGAGACCCAGTACTTC
TRBJ2-5 TRBV6-5 few - CASSYVGHGGQTQYF TGTGCCAGCAGTTACGTTGGGCACGGAGGGCAGACCCAGTACTTC
TRBJ2-1 TRBV2 few TRBD2 CASSDTVALLAGYNEQFF TGTGCCAGCAGTGATACGGTTGCCCTGCTAGCGGGATACAATGAGCAGTTCTTC
TRBJ2-7 TRBV2 - TRBD1 CASSKQGSPYEQYF TGTGCCAGCAGTAAACAGGGGTCCCCCTACGAGCAGTACTTC
TRBJ1-2 TRBV28 - - CASNSGPGNYGYTF TGTGCCAGCAATTCCGGTCCAGGGAACTATGGCTACACCTTC
TRBJ1-4 TRBV7-9 few - CASSSTETEKLFF TGTGCCAGCAGCTCGACCGAGACCGAAAAACTGTTTTTT
TRBJ2-7 TRBV6-5 - - CASSYSGVLSSYEQYF TGTGCCAGCAGTTACTCAGGGGTATTGAGCTCCTACGAGCAGTACTTC
TRBJ1-5 TRBV6-5 few - CASGQGNQPQHF TGTGCCAGCGGCCAGGGCAATCAGCCCCAGCATTTT
TRBJ2-1 TRBV7-2 few - CASSPAGTTGEFF TGTGCCAGCAGCCCTGCCGGGACCACGGGGGAGTTCTTC
TRBJ2-2 TRBV29-1 - - CSVESGSGELFF TGCAGCGTTGAATCAGGTTCCGGGGAGCTGTTTTTT
TRBJ2-7 TRBV18 - TRBD2 CASSRPGGGSSEQYF TGTGCCAGCTCCCGTCCGGGGGGAGGATCCTCCGAGCAGTACTTC